The clone carrying this T cell receptor (beta chain) appeared a few times. Expressed TCRB transcripts got sequenced, as all isolated RNA was reverse transcribed. Mean read depth for naive, central memory and regulatory T cell samples was some 3.8 million reads. Clones were read by immunoSEQ multiplex PCR, and TCRdb kept only the in-frame ones, dropping some. The data contain 900,000 or so clones, roughly a sixth of them singletons. The sample belongs to a study of beta chain features in type 1 diabetes. V was cut by 3 bases and J by 4 bases, with 9 bases left in between. Germline values: CDR1 MGHDK, CDR2 SYGVNS. This CDR3 comprises 14 residues.

J is TRBJ2-2 and V is TRBV25-1; D is uncertain. This clonotype originated in a young woman in good health. The sequenced material came from naive CD4+ T cells from blood. For the CDR3, the DNA is TGTGCCAGCAGTGAGGGAACCCGCACCGGGGAGCTGTTTTTT. This gives the protein CASSEGTRTGELFF.